Shown below are 4 T cell receptor beta chains from a single sample sequenced in a study of metastatic and nonmetastatic thyroid tumors. All patients were treatment-naive before thyroid surgery. Via MiXCR, TCRdb re-called the PCR reads. The repertoire holds 30,000 or so clones, with approximately 8% as singletons. Sequences were obtained from blood. Every receptor here comes from a female donor with papillary thyroid cancer or a benign thyroid nodule (not recorded which). Some clones in this sample may be carry-over from other donors' samples.

This clone was observed a handful of times. One base away lies a much larger clone, so this may be a sequencing read error. V gene TRBV27 combines with J gene TRBJ2-7; D is perhaps TRBD1 or TRBD2 (5 bases each). The J call is doubtful: the DNA matches TRBJ2-5 better. The CDR3 length is 15 residues. The germline V gene has CDR1 MNHEY and CDR2 SMNVEV (reference sequence). The CDR3, as DNA: TGTGCCAGCAGCCGGGCCTACGGGGCACAAGAGACCCAGTACTTC. Its translation: CASSRAYGAQETQYF.

This clone came up many times. V is TRBV6-1 and J is TRBJ1-4; 7 bases align to TRBD1. Germline CDR1 MNHNS, CDR2 SASEGT. This CDR3 region has 15 residues. V lost 4 bases, J lost 10 bases, and 12 bases stayed unmatched. CDR3 in DNA: TGTGCCAGCAGTGGGATACAGGGGAAGGCGGGAAAACTGTTTTTT. Protein sequence: CASSGIQGKAGKLFF.

This clone came up many times. This chain links TRBV15 with TRBJ2-2; D possibly corresponds to TRBD1 (7 bases). Germline values: CDR1 LNHNV, CDR2 YYDKDF (reference sequence). CDR3 size: 15 residues. Trimming cost V 3 bases and J 5 bases, with 13 bases left between them. The CDR3 loop reads CATSRAGQPTGELFF. In nucleotides, the CDR3 is TGTGCCACCAGCAGGGCGGGACAGCCTACCGGGGAGCTGTTTTTT.

This clone was seen ten or more times. The V call is TRBV11-3, the J call TRBJ2-2; D remains unclear. V was cut by 0 bases and J by 1 base, with 3 bases left in between. Germline V gene sequence: CDR1 SGHNT, CDR2 YENEEA. The CDR3 is 14 residues long. CDR3 DNA sequence: TGTGCCAGCAGCTTAGATCAGAACACCGGGGAGCTGTTTTTT. Protein: CASSLDQNTGELFF.